Below are 27 T cell receptor beta chains sequenced from a single sample in a study of blood T cell repertoires in COVID-19. The data were produced by immunoSEQ multiplex PCR, yet TCRdb's version contains in-frame clones alone and is incomplete. The sample lists about 230,000 clones, 83% occurring once. The source material was peripheral blood. These receptors originate from a woman in her sixties or seventies with active or convalescent COVID-19.

The chain recombines TRBV28 with TRBJ1-3; 7 bases are a match to TRBD1. The CDR3 is 17 amino acids. Germline V gene sequence: CDR1 MDHEN, CDR2 SYDVKM. Trimming removed 6 bases from V and 0 bases from J; junction bases left unmatched: 11. For the CDR3, the DNA is TGTGCCAGCAGACCCTTCACAGGGGATCCCTCTGGAAACACCATATATTTT. Protein product: CASRPFTGDPSGNTIYF.

With regard to this clone: No conserved phenylalanine or tryptophan is present at the end of the CDR3, so a read error is the likely explanation. No DNA is shown, since the ends of the CDR3 on it are uncertain; the CDR3 is the one TCRdb lists. The CDR3 is CASSGAQTGGIPYL. This sequence joins TRBV6-6 and TRBJ2-7; the D call of TRBD1 is as the table states it, not checked on the DNA. The CDR3 has 14 amino acids, counting both end residues. CDR1 is MNHNY and CDR2 is SVGAGI in the germline V gene (reference sequence).

The gene calls are TRBV7-9 and TRBJ2-7; weak D call: TRBD1 (6 bases). In germline, CDR1 is SEHNR, CDR2 FQNEAQ (reference sequence). Between the trimmed V and J ends, which lost 2 bases and 6 bases, there was a span of 11 bases. The CDR3 has 13 residues. In DNA form, the CDR3 reads TGTGCCAGCAGCTTACTTGGGACAATCGAGCAGTACTTC. This sequence encodes CASSLLGTIEQYF.

The chain recombines TRBV3-1 (or the pseudogene TRBV3-2) with TRBJ1-1, with TRBD1 matching 7 bases. CDR3 length: 12 residues. Losses at the gene ends were 5 bases for V and 7 bases for J; bases not matched to a gene: 4. Germline V gives CDR1 LGHDT, CDR2 YNNKEL (reference sequence). The CDR3 loop reads CASSIRQGEAFF. In nucleotides, the CDR3 is TGTGCCAGCAGCATCCGACAGGGTGAAGCTTTCTTT.

The V call is TRBV7-2, the J call TRBJ2-3; 13 bases are a match to TRBD2. The CDR3 is 15 amino acids. The germline CDR1 and CDR2 sequences are SGHTA and FQGNSA. V was pared by 3 bases and J by 6 bases, with 3 bases of the junction left unmatched. CDR3 nucleotide sequence: TGTGCCAGCAGCTTTGGGACTAGCGGGGTGGATACGCAGTATTTT. It is translated as CASSFGTSGVDTQYF.

V gene TRBV5-1 combines with J gene TRBJ2-4; 9 positions agree with TRBD1. V trimming: 3 bases; J trimming: 2 bases; junction bases outside the gene matches: 15. The CDR3 consists of 19 residues. CDR1 and CDR2 (germline): SGHRS, YFSETQ. The CDR3 nucleotides read TGCGCCAGCAGCTCGAGGCCCACCAGACAGGGGGAATCCAAAAACATTCAGTACTTC. Translated, it gives CASSSRPTRQGESKNIQYF.

Only a few counts were recorded for this clone. The V gene is TRBV19, the J gene TRBJ2-1, with a weak D call TRBD1 (5 bases). V was trimmed by 7 bases and J by 6 bases, leaving 16 bases between them. Germline CDR1 reads LNHDA; CDR2 reads SQIVND (reference sequence). The CDR3 has 14 residues. The CDR3 DNA reads as TGTGCCAGTAATTACGAGACAGCCACCAATGAGCAGTTCTTC. This translates into CASNYETATNEQFF. The variable domain in full, completed from reference TRBV19 and TRBJ2-1, reads DGGITQSPKYLFRKEGQNVTLSCEQNLNHDAMYWYRQDPGQGLRLIYYSQIVNDFQKGDIAEGYSVSREKKESFPLTVTSAQKNPTAFYLCASNYETATNEQFFGPGTRLTVL.

J is TRBJ1-2 and V is TRBV11-2; the D gene is possibly TRBD1 (6 bases). Trimming removed 3 bases at V and 3 bases at J, with 14 bases between. The germline CDR1 and CDR2 sequences are SGHAT and FQNNGV. This CDR3 has 15 amino acids. In DNA, the CDR3 is TGTGCCAGCAGCTTGACAGGAGATTTTGACTATGGCTACACCTTC. Its translation: CASSLTGDFDYGYTF.

This rearrangement joins TRBV12-3 or TRBV12-4 to TRBJ1-2; 7 bases map to TRBD1. CDR3 size: 13 residues. J gave up 6 bases and V 6 bases, and 7 bases lay outside the gene matches. The CDR3 DNA is TGTGCCAGCAGCTCAAGTCAGGGGGATGGCTACACCTTC. Its translation is CASSSSQGDGYTF.

The chain joins TRBV10-3 to TRBJ2-7; 8 bases line up with TRBD1. Trimming took 6 bases from V and 6 from J; bases not matched to a gene: 4. The V gene's germline CDR1 is ENHRY and CDR2 SYGVKD. The CDR3 sequence is 12 residues long. The CDR3 reads CAISNGQGEQYF. Written as DNA, the CDR3 is TGTGCCATCAGCAACGGACAGGGCGAGCAGTACTTC.

This clone appeared once. The rearrangement links TRBV7-3 to TRBJ1-1; the D is unclear. CDR3 length equals 13 residues. CDR1 and CDR2 from the germline V gene are SGHTA and FQGTGA. Trimming left V 5 bases short and J 1 base short, with 8 bases between. CDR3 DNA: TGTGCCAGCAGCCCACGACAGAACACTGAAGCTTTCTTT. Translation gives CASSPRQNTEAFF.

The rearrangement joins TRBV11-2 to TRBJ2-3; 12 bases map to TRBD2. Germline loops: CDR1 SGHAT, CDR2 FQNNGV. The CDR3 spans 15 residues. Trimming removed 3 bases from V and 5 bases from J; junction bases left unmatched: 3. CDR3 in DNA: TGTGCCAGCAGCTTCCTAGCGGGAGGGGGAGATACGCAGTATTTT. This codes for CASSFLAGGGDTQYF.

V and J are TRBV2 and TRBJ2-7, with TRBD2 identical over 8 bases. The junction had 5 bases not matched to a gene; V was cut back by 2 bases and J by 2 bases. This CDR3 has 15 amino acids. Germline V gene lookup returns CDR1 SNHLY and CDR2 FYNNEI. The chain's CDR3 is CASSESLADAYEQYF. As DNA, the CDR3 is TGTGCCAGCAGTGAATCACTAGCGGACGCCTACGAGCAGTACTTC.

This clone was detected a few times. V usage is TRBV30 and J usage is TRBJ1-2; no clear D gene. CDR1 and CDR2 (germline): GTSNPN, SVGIG (reference sequence). The CDR3 contains 10 residues. The CDR3 is CANAGGGYTF. The CDR3 region has the DNA TGTGCTAATGCAGGTGGGGGCTACACCTTC.

J is TRBJ1-1 and V is TRBV30; D is uncertain. Trimming shortened V by 0 bases and J by 3 bases, and 8 bases separated the two germline ends. Germline CDR1 GTSNPN, CDR2 SVGIG (reference sequence). The length of the CDR3 is 13 residues. CDR3 protein: CAWSVSEYTEAFF. The CDR3 nucleotides are TGTGCCTGGAGTGTCTCAGAATACACTGAAGCTTTCTTT.

This clone was recorded a few times. The chain recombines TRBV6-6 with TRBJ1-2; no clear D. The germline gives CDR1 MNHNY, CDR2 SVGAGI (reference sequence). Trimming took off 0 bases at V and 9 bases at J, with 14 bases between the two ends. This CDR3 region has 14 residues. CDR3 amino acids: CASSYSIGGGSYTF. The CDR3 nucleotides read TGTGCCAGCAGTTACTCGATAGGAGGCGGAAGCTACACCTTC.

This clone was observed a single time. V and J are TRBV28 and TRBJ2-7, with a possible D match to TRBD2 (5 bases). Trimming removed 4 bases at V and 7 bases at J, with 14 bases between. The V gene's germline CDR1 is MDHEN and CDR2 SYDVKM. The CDR3 totals 13 residues. The CDR3 loop is CASSSPRSGEQYF. Written as DNA, the CDR3 is TGTGCCAGCAGTTCCCCCCGATCGGGGGAGCAGTACTTC.

The V call is TRBV28, the J call TRBJ2-7; 8 nucleotides agree with TRBD1. J gave up 6 bases and V 6 bases, and 4 bases lay outside the gene matches. The CDR3 spans 12 residues. Germline values: CDR1 MDHEN, CDR2 SYDVKM. CDR3 bases: TGTGCCAGCAGGTCAGGGGGCGGCGAGCAGTACTTC. Its translation: CASRSGGGEQYF.

The rearrangement joins TRBV11-2 to TRBJ2-2, with 8 bases identical to TRBD2. J gave up 4 bases and V 5 bases, and 9 bases lay outside the gene matches. Looked up from germline, CDR1 is SGHAT and CDR2 is FQNNGV. This CDR3 contains 16 residues. The CDR3 sequence is CASSQWTGGGTGELFF. The CDR3 DNA reads TGTGCCAGCAGCCAGTGGACGGGAGGGGGCACCGGGGAGCTGTTTTTT.

The chain employs TRBV27 and TRBJ1-2, with D uncertain. V lost 2 bases and J 8 bases, leaving 15 bases between the germline ends. Germline values: CDR1 MNHEY, CDR2 SMNVEV (reference sequence). The CDR3 extends over 14 amino acids. The CDR3 bases are TGTGCCAGCAGTTTAAACGGAGGGATGAGCGGCTACACCTTC. Translation gives CASSLNGGMSGYTF.

The rearrangement joins TRBV6-5 to TRBJ1-1; D is unclear. V dropped 4 bases and J dropped 5 bases, with 11 bases sitting between them. Per germline, CDR1 MNHEY and CDR2 SVGAGI. The CDR3 extends over 13 amino acids. In nucleotides, the CDR3 is TGTGCCAGCAGTTGGGAGGGAAGGACTGAAGCTTTCTTT. Amino acids: CASSWEGRTEAFF.

The chain employs TRBV5-4 and TRBJ1-4; no definite D call. Trimming shortened V by 4 bases and J by 3 bases, and 13 bases separated the two germline ends. This CDR3 has 15 amino acids. CDR1 SGHNT and CDR2 YYREEE come from the germline V gene (reference sequence). The CDR3 nucleotides read TGTGCCAGCAGCCCGGACGGAGGAGCTAATGAAAAACTGTTTTTT. It is translated as CASSPDGGANEKLFF.

This rearrangement joins TRBV5-1 to TRBJ2-5; 9 bases fit TRBD2. The CDR3 is made up of 15 amino acids. Looked up from germline, CDR1 is SGHRS and CDR2 is YFSETQ. The junction had 6 bases not matched to a gene; V was cut back by 4 bases and J by 2 bases. CDR3 coding DNA: TGCGCCAGCAGCGGCGGGACTAGCTTACAAGAGACCCAGTACTTC. As protein: CASSGGTSLQETQYF.

This chain links TRBV5-1 with TRBJ2-7; possible D gene TRBD2, 6 bases. CDR1 is SGHRS and CDR2 is YFSETQ in the germline V gene. V shed 2 bases and J shed 1 base, with 19 bases lying between them. This CDR3 spans 17 amino acids. The CDR3 sequence: CASSFGLGAGTSYEQYF. In DNA form, the CDR3 reads TGCGCCAGCAGCTTCGGCTTAGGGGCAGGGACTTCCTACGAGCAGTACTTC.

The chain is built from TRBV15 and TRBJ1-5; perhaps TRBD1 as D (5 bases). The CDR3 spans 14 residues. From germline, CDR1 is LNHNV and CDR2 YYDKDF (reference sequence). Trimming pared 2 bases from V and 2 bases from J, leaving 7 bases between. DNA for the CDR3: TGTGCCACCAGCAGACAGGGTGGCAATCAGCCCCAGCATTTT. Its translation is CATSRQGGNQPQHF.

The V and J genes are TRBV5-1 and TRBJ1-2; 7 nucleotides match TRBD1. Looked up from germline, CDR1 is SGHRS and CDR2 is YFSETQ. This CDR3 spans 14 amino acids. The J segment lost 8 bases and the V segment lost 3 bases, leaving 10 bases of the junction unmatched. The CDR3 sequence is CASSYGQEGSGYTF. The CDR3 DNA follows: TGCGCCAGCAGCTACGGACAGGAGGGCAGCGGCTACACCTTC.

The chain uses TRBV30 and TRBJ1-1; no clear D gene. Trimming removed 4 bases from V and 7 bases from J, with 10 bases in between. The CDR3 contains 11 residues. The germline V gene encodes CDR1 GTSNPN and CDR2 SVGIG (reference sequence). CDR3 residues: CAWTNLVEAFF. As DNA, the CDR3 is TGTGCCTGGACTAACCTGGTTGAAGCTTTCTTT.